Each of the 9 T cell receptor beta chains below was sequenced from the same sample in a study of beta chain features in type 1 diabetes. Study outcomes and limitations: Moderate yet significant TCRB CDR3 shortening was seen in Type 1 diabetes patients in all four CD4+ subsets.

The isolated RNA, all of it, was reverse transcribed, so expressed TCRB transcripts were what got sequenced. Assay used: immunoSEQ multiplex PCR; TCRdb lists only in-frame clones, some missing. This table holds around 120,000 clones, around a sixth found once. Antigens for these TCRs are unknown. Sequenced input: central memory CD4+ T cells from blood. These receptors all come from a man aged 18-30 years with type 1 diabetes.

The table lists this clone with a few counts. Different DNA sequences within this sample yield the same CDR3. The gene calls are TRBV7-6 and TRBJ2-5, with TRBD1 matching 7 bases. Trimming removed 5 bases from V and 3 bases from J; junction bases left unmatched: 3. The CDR3 has 13 residues. Germline CDR1 SGHVS, CDR2 FNYEAQ. The CDR3 reads CASSPGQKETQYF. DNA for the CDR3: TGTGCCAGCAGCCCGGGACAGAAAGAGACCCAGTACTTC.

This clone was detected ten times or more. CDR3 in amino acids: CASSLIDSNQPQHF. In nucleotides, the CDR3 is TGTGCCAGCAGCTTAATAGATAGCAATCAGCCCCAGCATTTT. The rearrangement uses TRBV7-8 and TRBJ1-5; D is unresolved. With 2 bases removed from V and 0 bases from J, the gap between germline ends came to 5 bases. Germline-derived CDR1 and CDR2 are SGHVS and FQNEAQ. The CDR3 runs 14 residues. Using reference TRBV7-8 and TRBJ1-5 for the parts outside the CDR3, the full variable domain is GAGVSQSPRYKVAKRGQDVALRCDPISGHVSLFWYQQALGQGPEFLTYFQNEAQLDKSGLPSDRFFAERPEGSVSTLKIQRTQQEDSAVYLCASSLIDSNQPQHFGDGTRLSIL.

In its sample, this clone was seen a few times. This rearrangement joins TRBV5-1 to TRBJ2-2; D uncertain. The CDR3 spans 15 residues. Germline V gives CDR1 SGHRS, CDR2 YFSETQ. V dropped 0 bases and J dropped 6 bases, with 12 bases sitting between them. The CDR3 DNA is TGCGCCAGCAGCTTGGATAGCCAGAGCGCCGGGGAGCTGTTTTTT. Translation gives CASSLDSQSAGELFF.

This clone was counted many times. The rearrangement links TRBV7-3 to TRBJ2-5; the D call may be TRBD1 or TRBD2 (6 bases each). Germline V gene data show CDR1 as SGHTA and CDR2 as FQGTGA. Trimming left V 5 bases short and J 1 base short, with 14 bases between. This CDR3 comprises 15 residues. CDR3 sequence reads: CASSLTPGAQETQYF. In nucleotides, the CDR3 is TGTGCCAGCAGCCTCACCCCGGGGGCCCAAGAGACCCAGTACTTC.

The CDR3 bases are TGCGCCAGCAGCCAAGAGCAGGGGGCAAGGGGCACAGATACGCAGTATTTT. It is translated as CASSQEQGARGTDTQYF. The chain couples TRBV4-3 to TRBJ2-3; 8 bases are a match to TRBD1. J lost 1 base, V lost 0 bases, and 6 bases had no gene match. This CDR3 comprises 17 residues. Germline CDR1 and CDR2: LGHNA and YSLEER.

This clone came up a few times. The chain combines TRBV30 with TRBJ1-5; tentatively, D is TRBD1 (6 bases). The CDR3 consists of 13 residues. V lost 1 base, J lost 6 bases, and 10 bases lay in between. Per germline, CDR1 GTSNPN and CDR2 SVGIG (reference sequence). The DNA for the CDR3 is TGTGCCTGGAGTGGACAGGAAGGTCAGCCCCAGCATTTT. Amino acids: CAWSGQEGQPQHF.

The rearrangement uses TRBV5-5 and TRBJ1-2, with a weak D call TRBD1 (5 bases). V was clipped by 4 bases and J by 3 bases, with 19 bases between them. The CDR3 has 16 amino acids. Per germline, CDR1 SGHKS and CDR2 YYEKEE (reference sequence). Here the CDR3 DNA reads TGTGCCAGCAGCCTTGGGTATACTGGGGCAGACTATGGCTACACCTTC. It specifies CASSLGYTGADYGYTF.

This clone was recorded a few times. This sequence joins TRBV5-1 and TRBJ2-5; TRBD1 might be the D (6 bases). This CDR3 contains 14 residues. Per the germline V gene, CDR1 is SGHRS and CDR2 is YFSETQ. Deletions cut 5 bases from V and 0 bases from J, with 11 bases between. The CDR3 coding sequence is TGCGCCAGCAGATGGGGACAAGACCAAGAGACCCAGTACTTC. This encodes CASRWGQDQETQYF.

The chain links TRBV7-9 to TRBJ2-4; 11 nucleotides line up with TRBD2. Germline V lookup: CDR1 SEHNR, CDR2 FQNEAQ (reference sequence). V lost 5 bases to trimming and J lost 2 bases; unmatched junction nucleotides: 8. The CDR3 consists of 17 residues. In nucleotides, the CDR3 is TGTGCCAGCAGCCGTAGCGGGAGGGCCGTGTCCAAAAACATTCAGTACTTC. This gives the protein CASSRSGRAVSKNIQYF.